Here is one TCR beta chain with its context. Its antigen remains unknown. Assay used: immunoSEQ multiplex PCR; TCRdb lists only in-frame clones, some missing. The sample holds about 150,000 clones; about nine tenths are singletons and the top ten take 13%. CDR1 is SGDLS, CDR2 YYNGEE, per germline. V was clipped by 3 bases and J by 4 bases; unmatched bases: 0. The CDR3 loop spans 12 amino acids. This entry comes from a study of radiation and T cells in renal cell carcinoma. The time point: blood 2 weeks post-SBRT. Sample treatment: 15 Gy SBRT to primary tumor, nephrectomy 4 weeks later. After SBRT, blood was collected at 2 and 4 weeks, plus baseline. The patient's renal cell carcinoma had clear cell pathology. Study conclusions and caveats: Without pretreatment biopsies, baseline tumor clonotype presence was undetermined.

The chain uses TRBV9 and TRBJ2-7, with 8 bases fitting TRBD1. The TCR originated in a woman in her forties or fifties with renal cell carcinoma. The source was blood, collected from a patient whose treatment included radiotherapy and nephrectomy. DNA of the CDR3: TGTGCCAGCAGCGGACAGGGGTACGAGCAGTACTTC. Its protein product is CASSGQGYEQYF. The whole variable domain, remainder taken from reference TRBV9 and TRBJ2-7, is DSGVTQTPKHLITATGQRVTLRCSPRSGDLSVYWYQQSLDQGLQFLIQYYNGEERAKGNILERFSAQQFPDLHSELNLSSLELGDSALYFCASSGQGYEQYFGPGTRLTVT.